The 17 T cell receptor beta chains listed next were all sequenced from one sample in a study of blood T cell repertoires in COVID-19. The protocol was immunoSEQ multiplex PCR, while the TCRdb copy is restricted to in-frame clones and leaves out a portion. The sample comprises roughly 300,000 clones, more than 85% of which are singletons, and roughly 20% rests with the top ten. The sequenced sample was PBMCs or T cells enriched from blood (not recorded which). All receptors come from a woman in her 30s who had recovered from COVID-19.

The chain employs TRBV4-3 and TRBJ2-5; 13 nucleotides align to TRBD2. The germline V gene has CDR1 LGHNA and CDR2 YSLEER. After removal of 4 bases from V and 4 bases from J, the junction contained 21 bases not matched to a gene. The CDR3 consists of 21 residues. CDR3 in DNA: TGCGCCAGCAGCCGAAGGAATCCCGGACTAGCGGGAGCAGTTAGGGGAGAGACCCAGTACTTC. It yields the protein CASSRRNPGLAGAVRGETQYF.

This chain connects TRBV28 to TRBJ2-7; 7 nucleotides agree with TRBD2. The CDR3 spans 14 residues. V gave up 3 bases and J gave up 4 bases; unmatched junction bases: 6. The germline CDR1 and CDR2 sequences are MDHEN and SYDVKM. The DNA of the CDR3 is TGTGCCAGCAGTTTTGAGGGACTACTATACGAGCAGTACTTC. It encodes CASSFEGLLYEQYF.

This clone was seen only once. The chain employs TRBV5-4 and TRBJ1-2; weak D call: TRBD1 (6 bases). CDR1 is SGHNT and CDR2 is YYREEE in the germline V gene (reference sequence). The CDR3 has 19 residues. The V gene lost 4 bases and the J gene lost 6 bases, with 31 bases spanning the gap. The CDR3 nucleotides read TGTGCCAGCAGCAAGGACCCCAGACCGACAGGCTCGTCAGTCGATGGCTACACCTTC. This gives the protein CASSKDPRPTGSSVDGYTF. The full variable domain, its missing parts supplied by reference TRBV5-4 and TRBJ1-2, is ETGVTQSPTHLIKTRGQQVTLRCSSQSGHNTVSWYQQALGQGPQFIFQYYREEENGRGNFPPRFSGLQFPNYSSELNVNALELDDSALYLCASSKDPRPTGSSVDGYTFGSGTRLTVV.

The chain combines TRBV28 with TRBJ2-7; TRBD2 agrees at 13 bases. Germline CDR1 MDHEN, CDR2 SYDVKM. Germline trimming cut 6 bases from V and 5 bases from J; bases unmatched to any gene: 13. The CDR3 has 17 residues. CDR3 protein: CASRRGTSGIYRDEQYF. Written as DNA, the CDR3 is TGTGCCAGCAGGCGCGGGACTAGCGGGATTTACCGAGACGAGCAGTACTTC.

The genes are TRBV24-1 and TRBJ2-3; D ambiguous. The CDR3 is 14 residues long. V was trimmed by 5 bases and J by 2 bases, leaving 10 bases between them. Looked up from germline, CDR1 is KGHDR and CDR2 is SFDVKD. CDR3 residues: CATSGSIATDTQYF. CDR3 DNA: TGTGCCACCAGTGGCAGTATTGCCACAGATACGCAGTATTTT.

The J gene is TRBJ2-2, the V gene TRBV19; TRBD1 agrees at 11 bases. Germline CDR1 reads LNHDA; CDR2 reads SQIVND (reference sequence). The CDR3 consists of 14 residues. V trimming: 5 bases; J trimming: 6 bases; junction bases outside the gene matches: 2. CDR3: CASSGTGGAGELFF. The CDR3 DNA sequence: TGTGCCAGTAGTGGGACAGGGGGGGCCGGGGAGCTGTTTTTT.

The rearrangement joins TRBV2 to TRBJ2-1; perhaps TRBD2 as D (5 bases). This CDR3 has 13 residues. Trimming shortened V by 8 bases and J by 4 bases, and 12 bases separated the two germline ends. CDR1 SNHLY and CDR2 FYNNEI come from the germline V gene. Here the CDR3 reads CASAGARYNEQFF. The CDR3, as DNA: TGTGCCAGCGCGGGCGCCCGATACAATGAGCAGTTCTTC.

The chain carries TRBV5-1 and TRBJ1-1; D remains ambiguous. V lost 2 bases, J lost 3 bases, and 17 bases lay in between. This CDR3 contains 16 residues. The germline V gene has CDR1 SGHRS and CDR2 YFSETQ. DNA for the CDR3: TGCGCCAGCAGCTTTTGGTTTGGGGAGATGGACACTGAAGCTTTCTTT. Amino acids: CASSFWFGEMDTEAFF. Looking up the rest from reference TRBV5-1 and TRBJ1-1 gives the full variable domain: KAGVTQTPRYLIKTRGQQVTLSCSPISGHRSVSWYQQTPGQGLQFLFEYFSETQRNKGNFPGRFSGRQFSNSRSEMNVSTLELGDSALYLCASSFWFGEMDTEAFFGQGTRLTVV.

This sequence joins TRBV28 and TRBJ2-7, with 11 bases matching TRBD1. After removal of 6 bases from V and 6 bases from J, the junction contained 10 bases not matched to a gene. Germline V lookup: CDR1 MDHEN, CDR2 SYDVKM. The CDR3 contains 15 residues. The CDR3 protein is CASREPGQGDFEQYF. The CDR3 DNA reads as TGTGCCAGCAGAGAACCGGGACAGGGGGATTTCGAGCAGTACTTC.

The V and J genes are TRBV9 and TRBJ1-5; D is perhaps TRBD1 (6 bases). Germline CDR1 and CDR2: SGDLS and YYNGEE. Trimming stripped 4 bases from V and 1 base from J, with 12 bases between. This CDR3 comprises 15 residues. Here the CDR3 reads CASSQFGGSNQPQHF. DNA for the CDR3: TGTGCCAGCAGCCAATTTGGGGGCAGCAATCAGCCCCAGCATTTT.

The chain joins TRBV18 to TRBJ2-7; D might be TRBD1 (5 bases). CDR1 is KGHSH, CDR2 LQKENI, per germline. Between the trimmed V and J ends, which lost 2 bases and 2 bases, there was a span of 13 bases. CDR3 length: 15 amino acids. Here the CDR3 reads CASSPGASYTYEQYF. CDR3 nucleotides: TGTGCCAGCTCACCAGGGGCCAGTTACACCTACGAGCAGTACTTC.

This clone has only one observation. V gene TRBV24-1 combines with J gene TRBJ2-1, with 8 bases that match TRBD1. From germline, CDR1 is KGHDR and CDR2 SFDVKD. The CDR3 contains 15 residues. Trimming removed 4 bases from V and 7 bases from J; junction bases left unmatched: 8. CDR3 sequence: CATSDTTGAQNEQFF. In DNA, the CDR3 is TGTGCCACCAGTGACACGACAGGGGCGCAGAATGAGCAGTTCTTC.

The chain employs TRBV5-6 and TRBJ2-1; the match to TRBD2 covers 10 bases. CDR1 and CDR2 (germline): SGHDT, YYEEEE. J gave up 6 bases and V 0 bases, and 9 bases lay outside the gene matches. The CDR3 runs to 17 residues. The DNA for the CDR3 is TGTGCCAGCAGCTTGGTTGCTAGCGGGGGCTTCTTCAATGAGCAGTTCTTC. Translation: CASSLVASGGFFNEQFF.

This chain links TRBV15 with TRBJ2-1, with 7 nucleotides matching TRBD2. V was clipped by 1 base and J by 6 bases; unmatched bases: 6. Germline V gene lookup returns CDR1 LNHNV and CDR2 YYDKDF (reference sequence). CDR3 length equals 15 residues. The CDR3 here is CATSRGAGAGNEQFF. In DNA form, the CDR3 reads TGTGCCACCAGCAGAGGGGCGGGAGCAGGCAATGAGCAGTTCTTC.

This chain connects TRBV19 to TRBJ2-7, with D unclear. The CDR3 loop spans 14 amino acids. CDR1 is LNHDA and CDR2 is SQIVND in the germline V gene (reference sequence). Trimming took 1 base from V and 3 from J, leaving 10 bases between them. For the CDR3, the DNA is TGTGCCAGTAGTATAGTTGGCGGAAACTACGAGCAGTACTTC. Amino acids: CASSIVGGNYEQYF.

V gene TRBV2 combines with J gene TRBJ2-7; 9 bases align to TRBD1. Germline values: CDR1 SNHLY, CDR2 FYNNEI. Trimming took 6 bases from V and 2 from J; bases not matched to a gene: 5. The CDR3 length is 14 residues. CDR3 in amino acids: CASRPGQGPYEQYF. The CDR3 nucleotides are TGTGCCAGCAGACCGGGACAGGGCCCCTACGAGCAGTACTTC.

The chain has TRBV27 and TRBJ2-7; 9 nucleotides align to TRBD1. Germline V lookup: CDR1 MNHEY, CDR2 SMNVEV (reference sequence). Trimming at V came to 2 bases and at J to 2 bases, leaving 4 bases not matched to a gene. The CDR3 runs to 15 residues. This chain's CDR3 is CASSLAGTGPYEQYF. CDR3 coding DNA: TGTGCCAGCAGTTTAGCCGGGACAGGGCCCTACGAGCAGTACTTC.